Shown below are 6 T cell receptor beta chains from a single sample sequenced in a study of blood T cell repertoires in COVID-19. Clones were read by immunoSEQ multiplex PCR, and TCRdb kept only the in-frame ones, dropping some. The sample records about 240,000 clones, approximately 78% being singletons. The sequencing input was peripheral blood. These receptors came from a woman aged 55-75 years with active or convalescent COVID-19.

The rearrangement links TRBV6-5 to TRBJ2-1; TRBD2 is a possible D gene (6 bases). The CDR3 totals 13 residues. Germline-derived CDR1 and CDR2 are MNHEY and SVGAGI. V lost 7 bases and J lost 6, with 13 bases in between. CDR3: CASMRGPFNEQFF. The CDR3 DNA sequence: TGTGCCAGCATGCGGGGTCCGTTCAATGAGCAGTTCTTC.

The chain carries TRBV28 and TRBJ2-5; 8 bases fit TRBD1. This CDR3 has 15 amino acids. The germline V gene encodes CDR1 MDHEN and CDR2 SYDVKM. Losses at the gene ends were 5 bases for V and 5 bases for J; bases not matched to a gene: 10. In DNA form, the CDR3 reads TGTGCCAGCAGTGGGGCGGACAGGGTAATGGAGACCCAGTACTTC. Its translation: CASSGADRVMETQYF.

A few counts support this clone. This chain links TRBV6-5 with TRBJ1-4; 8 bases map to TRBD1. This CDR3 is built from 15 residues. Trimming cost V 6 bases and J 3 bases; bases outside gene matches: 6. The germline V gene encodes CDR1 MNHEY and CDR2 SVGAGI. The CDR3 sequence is CASRDGQGPNEKLFF. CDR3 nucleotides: TGTGCCAGCAGGGATGGACAGGGACCTAATGAAAAACTGTTTTTT.

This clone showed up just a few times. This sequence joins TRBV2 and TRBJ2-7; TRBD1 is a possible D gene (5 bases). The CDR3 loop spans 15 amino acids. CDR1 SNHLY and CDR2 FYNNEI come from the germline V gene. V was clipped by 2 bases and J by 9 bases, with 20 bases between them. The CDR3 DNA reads TGTGCCAGCAGTGAACTTCTCCGCCAGGGCCTCGGGCAGTACTTC. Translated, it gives CASSELLRQGLGQYF.

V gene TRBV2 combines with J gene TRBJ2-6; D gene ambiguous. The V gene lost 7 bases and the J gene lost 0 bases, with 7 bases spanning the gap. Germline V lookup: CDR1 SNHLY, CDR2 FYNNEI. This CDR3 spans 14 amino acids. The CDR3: CASKIVSGANVLTF. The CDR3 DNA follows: TGTGCCAGCAAGATAGTCTCTGGGGCCAACGTCCTGACTTTC. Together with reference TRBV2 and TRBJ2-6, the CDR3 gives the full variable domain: EPEVTQTPSHQVTQMGQEVILRCVPISNHLYFYWYRQILGQKVEFLVSFYNNEISEKSEIFDDQFSVERPDGSNFTLKIRSTKLEDSAMYFCASKIVSGANVLTFGAGSRLTVL.

This CDR3 is CASSLAGAGSRQYF. CDR3 coding DNA: TGTGCCAGCAGCCTAGCGGGGGCCGGATCCAGGCAGTACTTC. This chain uses TRBV5-6 with TRBJ2-7; 10 nucleotides agree with TRBD2. The germline gives CDR1 SGHDT, CDR2 YYEEEE. V was pared by 4 bases and J by 9 bases, with 10 bases of the junction left unmatched. CDR3 length: 14 residues.